This T cell receptor beta chain was retrieved from a study of vaccination effects on CD4 cells after COVID-19. Points from the study as a whole: Clones that were induced by infection or by vaccine showed marked contraction late after vaccination. The vaccine-induced clones of healthy vaccinees included only 1 of 255 that cross-reacted with common cold coronaviruses.

Antigen-specific CD4+ T cells were first expanded with viral peptide pools by the ViraFEST assay and only then sequenced. At the end of 10 days of culture, CD4+ T cells were isolated. None of these healthy vaccinees had been infected with SARS-CoV-2 before vaccination. The assay was immunoSEQ multiplex PCR, and TCRdb's table has in-frame clones only and misses some. The repertoire holds about 73,000 clones, with roughly 79% as singletons. Concerning this clone itself: Its matching antigen is unknown.

The sequencing here drew on CD4+ T cells from PBMCs cultured with SARS-CoV-2 spike peptides, taken before COVID-19 vaccination. The TCR sequence derives from a human donor who received a COVID-19 vaccine.

The CDR3 DNA follows: TGTGCCAGTAGTCTAACAGGATATAATTCACCCCTCCACTTT. It is translated as CASSLTGYNSPLHF. This chain uses TRBV19 with TRBJ1-6; D might be TRBD1 (5 bases). This CDR3 region has 14 residues. CDR1 and CDR2 from the germline V gene are LNHDA and SQIVND (reference sequence). Deletions cut 5 bases from V and 4 bases from J, with 9 bases between.